Listed below are T cell receptor beta chains from one sample, sequenced in a study of cytomegalovirus exposure and HLA in healthy donors. Using immunoSEQ multiplex PCR, the repertoire was profiled, and TCRdb retains in-frame clones only, with some absent. The sample carries roughly 150,000 clones, approximately 80% recorded once. Sequencing input: PBMCs. These receptors were collected from a male donor in good health and CMV-seronegative. CDR3s include the opening cysteine and the closing phenylalanine or tryptophan. A D gene is named only where the DNA matches it firmly. The size field is filled for only some rows; it gives once, few, many or a size class.

cdr3_aa cdr3_nt cdr3_length d_call clone_size j_call v_call
CASSQAPGGSYNEQFF TGCGCCAGCAGCCAAGCCCCAGGGGGCTCCTACAATGAGCAGTTCTTC 16 TRBD1 NA TRBJ2-1 TRBV4-1
CASHSLAEAFLRRAFF TGTGCCAGTCATTCCCTCGCCGAGGCCTTCCTAAGAAGAGCTTTCTTT 16 NA NA TRBJ1-1 TRBV19
CASSLGLAGMSGELFF TGTGCCAGCAGCTTAGGGCTAGCGGGAATGTCCGGGGAGCTGTTTTTT 16 TRBD2 few TRBJ2-2 TRBV7-8
CASSLGGFQETQYF TGTGCCAGCAGCTTGGGCGGTTTCCAAGAGACCCAGTACTTC 14 NA NA TRBJ2-5 TRBV5-4
CAIKETVNTGELFF TGTGCCATCAAGGAGACAGTTAACACCGGGGAGCTGTTTTTT 14 NA NA TRBJ2-2 TRBV10-3
CASSDRGLGDTQYF TGTGCCAGCAGTGACCGGGGACTAGGGGATACGCAGTATTTT 14 TRBD2 NA TRBJ2-3 TRBV6-1
CASSRTGGNTIYF TGTGCCAGCAGTAGGACAGGTGGAAACACCATATATTTT 13 TRBD1 NA TRBJ1-3 TRBV27
CASNAGGDADTQYF TGTGCCAGCAACGCGGGGGGTGACGCAGATACGCAGTATTTT 14 TRBD2 few TRBJ2-3 TRBV6-1
CASSLLQVPPTYEQYF TGTGCCAGCAGCTTGTTACAGGTACCCCCAACCTACGAGCAGTACTTC 16 NA NA TRBJ2-7 TRBV7-2
CASGVDRGPLGYTF TGTGCTAGTGGGGTGGACAGGGGGCCTTTGGGCTACACCTTC 14 TRBD1 few TRBJ1-2 TRBV12-5
CASSPRGTGSYNEQFF TGTGCCAGCAGCCCCCGGGGGACAGGGTCCTACAATGAGCAGTTCTTC 16 TRBD1 NA TRBJ2-1 TRBV11-3
CASSYGTGGNTEAFF TGTGCCAGCAGTTACGGGACAGGGGGGAACACTGAAGCTTTCTTT 15 TRBD1 NA TRBJ1-1 TRBV2
CASRTRRGAPEQYF TGTGCCAGCAGGACTCGGCGGGGGGCACCCGAGCAGTACTTC 14 TRBD2 NA TRBJ2-7 TRBV27
CASSLGGTNQETQYF TGTGCCAGCAGTTTAGGTGGCACCAACCAAGAGACCCAGTACTTC 15 NA NA TRBJ2-5 TRBV28
CASSRGENEAFF TGCGCCAGCAGTCGGGGAGAAAATGAAGCTTTCTTT 12 NA few TRBJ1-1 TRBV10-2
CASSSGGQPQHF TGTGCCAGCAGTTCCGGAGGTCAGCCCCAGCATTTT 12 NA NA TRBJ1-5 TRBV6-5
CASSMTSGSYNEQFF TGTGCCAGCAGCATGACTAGCGGGTCCTACAATGAGCAGTTCTTC 15 TRBD2 NA TRBJ2-1 TRBV11-3
CASRGAQGEKLFF TGTGCCAGCCGTGGGGCACAGGGGGAGAAACTGTTTTTT 13 TRBD1 once TRBJ1-4 TRBV18
CASGQASGNTIYF TGTGCCAGCGGTCAGGCCTCTGGAAACACCATATATTTT 13 NA NA TRBJ1-3 TRBV25-1
CASSPYYGNTIYF TGTGCCAGCAGCCCATACTATGGAAACACCATATATTTT 13 NA NA TRBJ1-3 TRBV7-6
CASSLDVGRRVNSPLHF TGTGCCAGCAGCTTGGATGTAGGGAGGAGGGTTAATTCACCCCTCCACTTT 17 NA NA TRBJ1-6 TRBV5-5
CAWNRANYGYTF TGTGCCTGGAATCGAGCTAACTATGGCTACACCTTC 12 NA few TRBJ1-2 TRBV30
CASSVNWRQQGTQYF TGTGCCAGCAGCGTAAACTGGCGGCAACAGGGGACCCAGTACTTC 15 NA NA TRBJ2-5 TRBV9
CASSLSRTTQGETQYF TGTGCTAGCAGCTTATCCCGGACCACCCAGGGAGAGACCCAGTACTTC 16 NA few TRBJ2-5 TRBV7-7
CASSFNGGRNQPQHF TGTGCCAGCAGCTTTAACGGGGGGCGGAATCAGCCCCAGCATTTT 15 NA once TRBJ1-5 TRBV5-6
CASSQVSRGGRKTQYF TGTGCCAGCAGCCAAGTTTCGCGGGGGGGCCGAAAGACCCAGTACTTC 16 TRBD2 once TRBJ2-5 TRBV4-2
CASSDQWSNEQFF TGTGCCAGCAGTGATCAATGGAGCAATGAGCAGTTCTTC 13 NA few TRBJ2-1 TRBV6-1
CASRDRHSGNTIYF TGTGCCAGCAGGGACAGACACTCTGGAAACACCATATATTTT 14 NA NA TRBJ1-3 TRBV7-9
CASTAREFGNEQFF TGTGCCAGCACCGCGCGGGAGTTTGGCAATGAGCAGTTCTTC 14 TRBD2 NA TRBJ2-1 TRBV9
CASGFSGPLYF TGTGCCAGCGGCTTTAGCGGGCCCCTGTACTTC 11 TRBD2 NA TRBJ2-7 TRBV14
CASSTSGGANEQFF TGTGCCAGCAGCACAAGCGGGGGGGCCAATGAGCAGTTCTTC 14 TRBD2 NA TRBJ2-1 TRBV11-2
CASSLRREPGNTGELFF TGCGCCAGCAGTCTGCGCAGGGAACCCGGGAACACCGGGGAGCTGTTTTTT 17 NA NA TRBJ2-2 TRBV10-2
CASSQDPPATEKPPLYGYTF TGCGCCAGCAGCCAAGATCCCCCCGCCACAGAGAAACCACCCCTCTATGGCTACACCTTC 20 NA NA TRBJ1-2 TRBV4-3
CASSLDRAAGELFF TGTGCCAGCAGCTTGGACAGGGCAGCCGGGGAGCTGTTTTTT 14 TRBD1 NA TRBJ2-2 TRBV7-3
CASSRTGDTEAFF TGTGCCAGCAGCCGGACAGGGGACACTGAAGCTTTCTTT 13 TRBD1 NA TRBJ1-1 TRBV6-5
CASHQRQGEETQYF TGCGCCAGTCACCAACGGCAGGGGGAAGAGACCCAGTACTTC 14 TRBD1 NA TRBJ2-5 TRBV5-1
CASSSPRHNLYGYTF TGTGCCAGCAGCAGTCCCAGGCACAACCTCTATGGCTACACCTTC 15 NA NA TRBJ1-2 TRBV6-5
CASSARQGQTEAFF TGTGCCAGCAGTGCCCGACAGGGTCAAACTGAAGCTTTCTTT 14 TRBD1 NA TRBJ1-1 TRBV6-4
CASGMGQNTEAFF TGTGCCAGCGGGATGGGACAGAACACTGAAGCTTTCTTT 13 NA NA TRBJ1-1 TRBV7-9
CASKFRGSVEETQYF TGTGCCAGCAAATTCAGGGGGAGCGTGGAAGAGACCCAGTACTTC 15 TRBD1 once TRBJ2-5 TRBV6-5